This T cell receptor (beta chain) was observed in a study of shared clonotypes between healthy human individuals. About the research overall: There were three CD4 naive, three CD4 memory, two CD8 naive and one CD8 memory plates per donor. The study, taken as a whole, reports: Genetic and exposure-history diversity was limited by the small donor number. Among a few donors, 4.5% to 5.5% of naive CD4 clonotypes were found in common.

Germline CDR1 reads LGHNA; CDR2 reads YSLEER. Trimming at V came to 5 bases and at J to 5 bases, leaving 9 bases not matched to a gene. This CDR3 spans 15 amino acids. All participating donors were Caucasian adults from Nashville, Tennessee. Of note for this clone: What it binds is unknown.

Data came from immunoSEQ multiplex PCR; TCRdb stores just in-frame clones and leaves some out. The table has about 1.4 million clones, roughly 97% seen once; the top ten hold more than 0.9%. The origin of this receptor is a man aged 30 to 39 in good health. The source material was naive CD4+ T cells sorted from blood. Subset of the sample: CD45RA+ positively selected. V usage is TRBV4-3 and J usage is TRBJ2-4, with 7 bases identical to TRBD2. Written as DNA, the CDR3 is TGCGCCAGCAGCGAGGGAGGGTTTGGGGAAAACATTCAGTACTTC. It is translated as CASSEGGFGENIQYF.